These 32 T cell receptor beta chains were sequenced from one sample in a study of blood T cell repertoires in COVID-19. Only in-frame clones appear in the TCRdb table, and some are missing; sequencing was by immunoSEQ multiplex PCR. The sample carries 250,000 or so clones, around 90% recorded once. Sequenced sample: peripheral blood. These receptors were obtained from a man aged 18 to 30 with active or convalescent COVID-19.

The V and J genes are TRBV7-8 and TRBJ1-3; 8 bases map to TRBD1. From germline, CDR1 is SGHVS and CDR2 FQNEAQ. The CDR3 has 20 residues. Trimming at V came to 5 bases and at J to 0 bases, leaving 18 bases not matched to a gene. CDR3 sequence (DNA): TGTGCCAGCAGCCGACGGACAGGGCCTCTATTTAATCGCTCTGGAAACACCATATATTTT. It codes for CASSRRTGPLFNRSGNTIYF.

This chain uses TRBV7-9 with TRBJ1-4; the D gene is possibly TRBD1 (5 bases). The length of the CDR3 is 15 residues. Trimming took 1 base from V and 5 from J, leaving 11 bases between them. The germline CDR1 and CDR2 sequences are SEHNR and FQNEAQ (reference sequence). The chain's CDR3 is CASSLEAGINEKLFF. The CDR3 DNA follows: TGTGCCAGCAGCTTAGAGGCAGGGATAAATGAAAAACTGTTTTTT.

DNA for the CDR3: TGTGCCAGCAGCTCCCGGGACAGGGGGGGTCAAGAGACCCAGTACTTC. Its translation: CASSSRDRGGQETQYF. The chain carries TRBV13 and TRBJ2-5; 11 nucleotides agree with TRBD1. Losses at the gene ends were 4 bases for V and 2 bases for J; bases not matched to a gene: 6. The CDR3 runs 16 residues. From germline, CDR1 is PRHDT and CDR2 FYEKMQ (reference sequence).

The chain combines TRBV4-1 with TRBJ1-1; possible D gene TRBD1, 6 bases. Trimming removed 2 bases at V and 7 bases at J, with 20 bases between. Germline assignment: CDR1 MGHRA and CDR2 YSYEKL. The CDR3 is made up of 16 amino acids. CDR3 bases: TGCGCCAGCAGCCAAAGCGGGGGGGCCTTCAATTTTGAAGCTTTCTTT. Its protein product is CASSQSGGAFNFEAFF.

J is TRBJ2-3 and V is TRBV14; D is perhaps TRBD2 (5 bases). V lost 1 base and J 2 bases, leaving 19 bases between the germline ends. Germline V lookup: CDR1 SGHDN, CDR2 FVKESK. This CDR3 comprises 18 residues. The CDR3 DNA reads TGTGCCAGCAGCCAAGGAGAGACTACCCCAACTTACACAGATACGCAGTATTTT. Translated, it gives CASSQGETTPTYTDTQYF.

The chain has TRBV6-2 or TRBV6-3 and TRBJ1-5; 8 positions match TRBD1. This CDR3 has 18 amino acids. Trimming at V came to 4 bases and at J to 4 bases, leaving 15 bases not matched to a gene. CDR1 is MNHEY, CDR2 SVGEGT, per germline. The CDR3 DNA is TGTGCCAGCAGTTCCCAAAGGACAGGGCCGTTTGAAAATCAGCCCCAGCATTTT. Amino acid sequence: CASSSQRTGPFENQPQHF.

Worth noting for this clone: Other DNA variants within this sample encode the same CDR3. The chain couples TRBV9 to TRBJ1-1, with D perhaps matching TRBD1 (5 bases). The V and J ends lost 0 bases and 5 bases respectively, with 11 bases between them. This CDR3 is built from 14 residues. From germline, CDR1 is SGDLS and CDR2 YYNGEE. The CDR3 region has the DNA TGTGCCAGCAGCGTAGTCCCGGGGGAAACTGAAGCTTTCTTT. Protein product: CASSVVPGETEAFF.

A single count supports this clone. The chain uses TRBV4-2 and TRBJ1-4, with no clear D. This CDR3 has 14 amino acids. V was shortened by 3 bases and J by 12 bases, with 17 bases between the two germline ends. The germline V gene encodes CDR1 LGHNA and CDR2 YNFKEQ. The CDR3 coding sequence is TGTGCCAGCAGCCAGGAACCGGCCCTAGATGAACTGTTTTTT. Encoded protein: CASSQEPALDELFF.

The count of this clone is one. The genes are TRBV4-3 and TRBJ1-6; no firm D call. Germline CDR1 reads LGHNA; CDR2 reads YSLEER. The CDR3 totals 13 residues. Trimming stripped 5 bases from V and 10 bases from J, with 12 bases between. The CDR3 spells CASSEGGESPLHF. DNA of the CDR3: TGCGCCAGCAGCGAGGGCGGGGAATCACCCCTCCACTTT.

The chain is built from TRBV4-3 and TRBJ1-1, with 7 bases identical to TRBD1. With 0 bases clipped from V and 4 bases from J, the junction kept 8 bases outside the gene matches. This CDR3 has 16 residues. The germline V gene has CDR1 LGHNA and CDR2 YSLEER. CDR3 region: CASSQDIGQGGTEAFF. The CDR3 nucleotides read TGCGCCAGCAGCCAAGATATAGGGCAGGGGGGCACTGAAGCTTTCTTT.

V and J are TRBV28 and TRBJ1-1; D gene ambiguous. CDR3 length equals 14 residues. CDR1 is MDHEN, CDR2 SYDVKM, per germline. Trimming took off 5 bases at V and 1 base at J, with 11 bases between the two ends. The CDR3 bases are TGTGCCAGCAGTGTTACTACTTGGAACACTGAAGCTTTCTTT. Translating gives CASSVTTWNTEAFF.

The CDR3 DNA reads TGTGCCAGCAGCTCTTTCGGGGGGGCCGGCACAGATACGCAGTATTTT. Its protein product is CASSSFGGAGTDTQYF. The V call is TRBV7-3, the J call TRBJ2-3; 8 positions match TRBD2. V was pared by 4 bases and J by 1 base, with 7 bases of the junction left unmatched. The germline V gene has CDR1 SGHTA and CDR2 FQGTGA. This CDR3 comprises 16 residues.

The chain joins TRBV28 to TRBJ1-1; D is unclear. This CDR3 is built from 12 residues. Germline CDR1 reads MDHEN; CDR2 reads SYDVKM. V lost 1 base and J 8 bases, leaving 8 bases between the germline ends. The CDR3 loop is CASSLLGAEAFF. CDR3 sequence (DNA): TGTGCCAGCAGTTTATTAGGAGCAGAAGCTTTCTTT.

V is TRBV6-5 and J is TRBJ2-3; tentatively, D is TRBD1 (6 bases). Germline V lookup: CDR1 MNHEY, CDR2 SVGAGI. V lost 6 bases, J lost 4 bases, and 14 bases lay in between. The CDR3 consists of 14 residues. In nucleotides, the CDR3 is TGTGCCAGCAGGCCAACAGGGATCCCAGATACGCAGTATTTT. It is translated as CASRPTGIPDTQYF.

The rearrangement uses TRBV7-9 and TRBJ1-6; unclear D gene. Trimming removed 3 bases from V and 9 bases from J, with 12 bases in between. Germline V CDR1 and CDR2: SEHNR, FQNEAQ (reference sequence). CDR3 length equals 14 residues. The chain's CDR3 is CASSLEGVGSPLHF. CDR3 DNA: TGTGCCAGCAGCTTGGAGGGAGTGGGTTCACCCCTCCACTTT. The full variable domain, with the rest looked up from reference TRBV7-9 and TRBJ1-6, is DTGVSQNPRHKITKRGQNVTFRCDPISEHNRLYWYRQTLGQGPEFLTYFQNEAQLEKSRLLSDRFSAERPKGSFSTLEIQRTEQGDSAMYLCASSLEGVGSPLHFGNGTRLTVT.

This sequence joins TRBV24-1 and TRBJ1-1; 7 bases fit TRBD1. This CDR3 has 15 residues. Germline CDR1 and CDR2: KGHDR and SFDVKD. Germline trimming cut 2 bases from V and 1 base from J; bases unmatched to any gene: 3. CDR3 residues: CATSDSGTANTEAFF. The CDR3 bases are TGTGCCACCAGTGATTCTGGGACAGCGAACACTGAAGCTTTCTTT.

V usage is TRBV11-1 and J usage is TRBJ1-1; D is undetermined. The CDR3 has 14 amino acids. The V end was cut by 5 bases, the J end by 5 bases, with 15 bases between. Germline V gene data show CDR1 as SGHAT and CDR2 as FQDESV (reference sequence). In DNA form, the CDR3 reads TGTGCCAGCAGCCCCCTTCGGAGGGATACTGAAGCTTTCTTT. Its protein product is CASSPLRRDTEAFF.

The chain couples TRBV5-1 to TRBJ2-2; no clear D gene. CDR3 length: 15 amino acids. V lost 1 base and J 0 bases, leaving 7 bases between the germline ends. CDR1 and CDR2 from the germline V gene are SGHRS and YFSETQ. For the CDR3, the DNA is TGCGCCAGCAGCTTGAGTCTAGCGAACACCGGGGAGCTGTTTTTT. Translated, it gives CASSLSLANTGELFF.

The chain joins TRBV11-2 to TRBJ2-1; D is possibly TRBD1 (6 bases). V was shortened by 2 bases and J by 8 bases, with 16 bases between the two germline ends. The germline CDR1 and CDR2 sequences are SGHAT and FQNNGV. This CDR3 comprises 15 residues. Written as DNA, the CDR3 is TGTGCCAGCAGCTTATACGAGCAGGGGCTGGATGAGCAGTTCTTC. Translating gives CASSLYEQGLDEQFF.

J is TRBJ1-2 and V is TRBV9; tentative D call: TRBD1 (6 bases). V shed 0 bases and J shed 4 bases, with 10 bases lying between them. This CDR3 spans 14 amino acids. Germline V lookup: CDR1 SGDLS, CDR2 YYNGEE. This chain's CDR3 is CASSVGGTPYGYTF. In DNA, the CDR3 is TGTGCCAGCAGCGTAGGAGGGACACCCTATGGCTACACCTTC.

The rearrangement uses TRBV4-3 and TRBJ2-3; TRBD2 aligns across 9 bases. This CDR3 is 16 amino acids long. With 0 bases clipped from V and 6 bases from J, the junction kept 7 bases outside the gene matches. Germline CDR1 and CDR2: LGHNA and YSLEER. CDR3 nucleotides: TGCGCCAGCAGCCAAGAACTAGCGGGCATGAGGGATACGCAGTATTTT. Residues: CASSQELAGMRDTQYF.

Here the CDR3 reads CSVALGDSGQHYGYTF. CDR3 nucleotide sequence: TGCAGCGTTGCTCTGGGGGACAGTGGACAACACTATGGCTACACCTTC. The chain carries TRBV29-1 and TRBJ1-2; TRBD1 matches 7 bases. From germline, CDR1 is SQVTM and CDR2 ANQGSEA. The CDR3 loop spans 16 amino acids. V lost 4 bases to trimming and J lost 3 bases; unmatched junction nucleotides: 14.

This rearrangement joins TRBV28 to TRBJ2-5; TRBD1 aligns across 9 bases. The CDR3 covers 17 residues. From germline, CDR1 is MDHEN and CDR2 SYDVKM. The V and J ends lost 6 bases and 2 bases, in that order; junction bases with no gene match: 13. This CDR3 is CASSSGTGNVGQETQYF. The CDR3 DNA follows: TGTGCCAGCAGCTCCGGGACAGGGAACGTGGGGCAAGAGACCCAGTACTTC.

The gene calls are TRBV30 and TRBJ2-1; 10 bases map to TRBD1. This CDR3 region has 18 residues. V lost 2 bases and J lost 0; bases outside the gene matches: 10. Germline lookup yields CDR1 GTSNPN and CDR2 SVGIG (reference sequence). The CDR3 is CAWSSPDRGPFSYNEQFF. CDR3 nucleotides: TGTGCCTGGAGTTCCCCAGACAGGGGGCCCTTCTCCTACAATGAGCAGTTCTTC.

The rearrangement links TRBV7-2 to TRBJ1-4; 10 nucleotides align to TRBD1. Germline V lookup: CDR1 SGHTA, CDR2 FQGNSA. After removal of 5 bases from V and 10 bases from J, the junction contained 13 bases not matched to a gene. The length of the CDR3 is 16 residues. The CDR3 DNA follows: TGTGCCAGCAGCCCCTCGCCGACAGGGGGCCCGGGAAAACTGTTTTTT. This codes for CASSPSPTGGPGKLFF. The full variable domain, its missing parts supplied by reference TRBV7-2 and TRBJ1-4, is GAGVSQSPSNKVTEKGKDVELRCDPISGHTALYWYRQSLGQGLEFLIYFQGNSAPDKSGLPSDRFSAERTGGSVSTLTIQRTQQEDSAVYLCASSPSPTGGPGKLFFGSGTQLSVL.

V usage is TRBV28 and J usage is TRBJ1-5; D ambiguous. Trimming took off 7 bases at V and 7 bases at J, with 17 bases between the two ends. The germline V gene encodes CDR1 MDHEN and CDR2 SYDVKM. This CDR3 comprises 14 residues. The CDR3 spells CASTIGPGRQPQHF. In nucleotides, the CDR3 is TGTGCCAGCACAATAGGGCCCGGGAGACAGCCCCAGCATTTT.

The rearrangement joins TRBV4-2 to TRBJ2-7; 14 bases fit TRBD2. The CDR3 loop spans 20 amino acids. Germline V gene sequence: CDR1 LGHNA, CDR2 YNFKEQ. The V segment lost 4 bases and the J segment 4 bases; nucleotides outside the gene matches: 18. The CDR3 is CASSRRPGLAGDLGSYEQYF. CDR3 in DNA: TGTGCCAGCAGCCGCAGACCGGGACTAGCGGGAGATTTAGGGTCGTACGAGCAGTACTTC.

V and J are TRBV19 and TRBJ2-7; the match to TRBD1 covers 10 bases. V dropped 10 bases and J dropped 2; count of bases not matched to a gene: 8. Germline loops: CDR1 LNHDA, CDR2 SQIVND (reference sequence). The CDR3 length is 14 residues. For the CDR3, the DNA is TGTGCCACCTCACCGGGACAGGGGACCTACGAGCAGTACTTC. It is translated as CATSPGQGTYEQYF.

V usage is TRBV7-8 and J usage is TRBJ2-5; 7 nucleotides agree with TRBD2. After removal of 3 bases from V and 4 bases from J, the junction contained 11 bases not matched to a gene. Germline lookup yields CDR1 SGHVS and CDR2 FQNEAQ. The CDR3 length is 16 residues. Written as DNA, the CDR3 is TGTGCCAGCAGCTTGCCGGGGGGAGGGGTACCAGAGACCCAGTACTTC. Translated, it gives CASSLPGGGVPETQYF.

The V call is TRBV3-1 (or the pseudogene TRBV3-2), the J call TRBJ1-2; D not certain. CDR3 length: 15 amino acids. In germline, CDR1 is LGHDT, CDR2 YNNKEL (reference sequence). The V end was cut by 3 bases, the J end by 2 bases, with 13 bases between. The CDR3 DNA reads as TGTGCCAGCAGCCATACCGGGTACGTGAACTATGGCTACACCTTC. It yields the protein CASSHTGYVNYGYTF.

This clone was found once. V gene TRBV7-8 combines with J gene TRBJ2-5; 9 nucleotides align to TRBD2. The germline CDR1 and CDR2 sequences are SGHVS and FQNEAQ. Trimming cost V 7 bases and J 1 base; bases outside gene matches: 4. The CDR3 contains 14 residues. The CDR3 DNA is TGTGCCAGCATCCCGACTAGCGGCCAAGAGACCCAGTACTTC. Amino acids: CASIPTSGQETQYF.

This chain joins TRBV19 and TRBJ1-3; no definite D call. This CDR3 has 14 residues. Germline V CDR1 and CDR2: LNHDA, SQIVND (reference sequence). The V end lost 3 bases, the J end lost 0 bases, and 6 bases lay between the germline ends. The CDR3 here is CASSMSLSGNTIYF. The CDR3 nucleotides read TGTGCCAGTAGTATGAGCCTCTCTGGAAACACCATATATTTT.